The 22 T cell receptor beta chains presented below share a single source sample, sequenced in a study of regulatory T cells in long-lasting Graves disease. For TCR beta, libraries came from iRepertoire HTBI primers and Arm-PCR of CDR3 regions. TCRdb re-called the multiplex PCR reads through MiXCR, storing one row per CDR3 protein. The table records roughly 450,000 distinct CDR3 sequences, around 20% of them present only once. Time point given: persistent/refractory GD, antithyroid drugs over 5 years with positive TRAb. Isolated PBMC RNA provided the starting material for the TCR library. The material sequenced was peripheral blood mononuclear cells (PBMCs), taken when the disease was refractory, from a patient treated with antithyroid drugs. Source of these receptors: a female donor with Graves disease.

The sample holds a few counts of this clonotype. The chain uses TRBV27 and TRBJ2-7, with 10 bases identical to TRBD2. The CDR3 sequence is 15 residues long. Trimming at V came to 3 bases and at J to 7 bases, leaving 9 bases not matched to a gene. CDR1 is MNHEY, CDR2 SMNVEV, per germline (reference sequence). The CDR3 region has the DNA TGTGCCAGCAGTTTGGATCTAGCGGGAGTGCAGGAGCAGTACTTC. Residues: CASSLDLAGVQEQYF.

This clonotype was recorded many times. The rearrangement uses TRBV18 and TRBJ1-1; D remains unclear. This CDR3 is built from 15 residues. The germline V gene encodes CDR1 KGHSH and CDR2 LQKENI. V was clipped by 3 bases and J by 1 base, with 12 bases between them. The DNA for the CDR3 is TGTGCCAGCTCACCGACCACGGGGTCGAACACTGAAGCTTTCTTT. It is translated as CASSPTTGSNTEAFF.

In this sample, this clonotype turned up a few times. This rearrangement joins TRBV6-5 to TRBJ1-1, with unresolved D. The CDR3 spans 15 residues. In germline, CDR1 is MNHEY, CDR2 SVGAGI. Deletions cut 0 bases from V and 8 bases from J, with 16 bases between. The CDR3 here is CASSYSYTRSNEAFF. CDR3 DNA sequence: TGTGCCAGCAGTTACTCATACACCAGGAGTAACGAAGCTTTCTTT.

V and J are TRBV11-2 and TRBJ2-3; D is perhaps TRBD1 (5 bases). The CDR3 runs to 15 residues. V was clipped by 0 bases and J by 4 bases, with 11 bases between them. CDR1 and CDR2 (germline): SGHAT, FQNNGV. The CDR3 sequence: CASSLEGRAPDTQYF. The CDR3 DNA is TGTGCCAGCAGCTTAGAGGGCAGGGCTCCAGATACGCAGTATTTT.

The rearrangement joins TRBV24-1 to TRBJ2-7, with D unclear. Germline values: CDR1 KGHDR, CDR2 SFDVKD. Trimming took 11 bases from V and 2 from J, leaving 6 bases between them. This CDR3 is 10 amino acids long. As DNA, the CDR3 is TGTGCCAGGGCCCCCTACGAGCAGTACTTC. It yields the protein CARAPYEQYF.

This clonotype was counted ten times or more. The chain combines TRBV2 with TRBJ2-5; 11 nucleotides agree with TRBD1. The CDR3 extends over 14 amino acids. Trimming cost V 8 bases and J 5 bases; bases outside gene matches: 7. The germline CDR1 and CDR2 sequences are SNHLY and FYNNEI. This CDR3 is CASHRDRGGETQYF. CDR3 DNA sequence: TGTGCCAGCCACCGGGACAGGGGGGGGGAGACCCAGTACTTC.

This clonotype came up many times. A read error is possible here, since a much larger clone lies one base away. The chain links TRBV10-3 to TRBJ2-7; no definite D call. Germline-derived CDR1 and CDR2 are ENHRY and SYGVKD. The CDR3 is made up of 13 amino acids. CDR3 sequence reads: CAISVESSYKQYF. The CDR3 DNA reads as TGTGCCATCAGTGTAGAAAGCTCCTACAAGCAGTACTTC.

The gene calls are TRBV5-6 and TRBJ2-7; 9 nucleotides align to TRBD1. The CDR3 runs 15 residues. From germline, CDR1 is SGHDT and CDR2 YYEEEE. The trim removed 4 bases at V and 2 bases at J, leaving 7 bases unmatched. The CDR3 coding sequence is TGTGCCAGCAGCGGCCGGACAGGGGCCCCCTACGAGCAGTACTTC. Translated, it gives CASSGRTGAPYEQYF.

This clonotype was observed a few times. The chain uses TRBV20-1 and TRBJ2-7, with TRBD1 matching over 8 bases. Germline loops: CDR1 DFQATT, CDR2 SNEGSKA (reference sequence). V dropped 4 bases and J dropped 0; count of bases not matched to a gene: 8. This CDR3 contains 15 residues. The CDR3 DNA follows: TGCAGTGCTAAAACGCCCAGGGGGCTCTCCTACGAGCAGTACTTC. This translates into CSAKTPRGLSYEQYF.

In regard to this clonotype: A much larger clone differs from this one at a single base, so this may be a read error. The chain carries TRBV11-2 and TRBJ1-2, with D unclear. Germline lookup yields CDR1 SGHAT and CDR2 FQNNGV. The CDR3 totals 15 residues. V lost 3 bases and J lost 5, with 16 bases in between. CDR3 sequence reads: CASSFAAGELYGYTF. CDR3 nucleotide sequence: TGTGCCAGCAGCTTTGCCGCGGGAGAACTATATGGCTACACCTTC.

This clonotype was recorded a few times. The chain has TRBV6-5 and TRBJ2-7; 14 bases align to TRBD2. This CDR3 spans 16 amino acids. Germline V gene lookup returns CDR1 MNHEY and CDR2 SVGAGI. V lost 2 bases, J lost 4 bases, and 4 bases stayed unmatched. CDR3 DNA sequence: TGTGCCAGCAGTTACGGGACTAGCGGGAGTGGTTACGAGCAGTACTTC. This translates into CASSYGTSGSGYEQYF.

This clonotype came up a few times. CDR3 DNA: TGTGCCACCAGTGATTTGCAGGGAGGATGGGAGACCCAGTACTTC. Residues: CATSDLQGGWETQYF. The chain combines TRBV24-1 with TRBJ2-5; D may be TRBD2 (6 bases). Trimming shortened V by 0 bases and J by 5 bases, and 12 bases separated the two germline ends. The CDR3 loop spans 15 amino acids. Germline V gene sequence: CDR1 KGHDR, CDR2 SFDVKD.

This clonotype was seen more than once but under ten times. The chain links TRBV7-2 to TRBJ1-5; no firm D call. The germline CDR1 and CDR2 sequences are SGHTA and FQGNSA. Trimming took 6 bases from V and 0 from J, leaving 12 bases between them. The CDR3 length is 15 residues. The CDR3 sequence is CASREAYYSNQPQHF. In nucleotides, the CDR3 is TGTGCCAGCAGAGAGGCCTACTATAGCAATCAGCCCCAGCATTTT. The full variable domain, with the rest looked up from reference TRBV7-2 and TRBJ1-5, is GAGVSQSPSNKVTEKGKDVELRCDPISGHTALYWYRQSLGQGLEFLIYFQGNSAPDKSGLPSDRFSAERTGGSVSTLTIQRTQQEDSAVYLCASREAYYSNQPQHFGDGTRLSIL.

This clonotype was detected a few times. The chain links TRBV7-8 to TRBJ1-1; unclear D gene. Germline values: CDR1 SGHVS, CDR2 FQNEAQ. V lost 5 bases and J lost 4, with 11 bases in between. This CDR3 region has 13 residues. This chain's CDR3 is CASSVGVSTEAFF. DNA for the CDR3: TGTGCCAGCAGCGTCGGGGTCAGCACTGAAGCTTTCTTT. The full variable domain, with the rest looked up from reference TRBV7-8 and TRBJ1-1, is GAGVSQSPRYKVAKRGQDVALRCDPISGHVSLFWYQQALGQGPEFLTYFQNEAQLDKSGLPSDRFFAERPEGSVSTLKIQRTQQEDSAVYLCASSVGVSTEAFFGQGTRLTVV.

The V and J genes are TRBV5-1 and TRBJ2-1, with D perhaps matching TRBD2 (6 bases). Trimming removed 1 base at V and 8 bases at J, with 16 bases between. CDR1 is SGHRS and CDR2 is YFSETQ in the germline V gene. The CDR3 has 15 amino acids. The DNA for the CDR3 is TGCGCCAGCAGCTTGCGGCCGGGGAGGCTCGATGAGCAGTTCTTC. This gives the protein CASSLRPGRLDEQFF.

This clonotype was seen only a few times. In DNA, the CDR3 is TGTGCCAGCAGTTTTAACCCGGGGCTATTTTGGAGGGCCTACGAGCAGTACTTC. Translation: CASSFNPGLFWRAYEQYF. The V call is TRBV6-4, the J call TRBJ2-7, with D maybe TRBD2 (6 bases). The length of the CDR3 is 18 residues. Germline values: CDR1 MRHNA, CDR2 SNTAGT. V lost 5 bases to trimming and J lost 2 bases, with 25 bases between them.

In this sample, this clonotype turned up many times. The rearrangement uses TRBV6-1 and TRBJ2-4, with D uncertain. Trimming took off 6 bases at V and 6 bases at J, with 12 bases between the two ends. Germline loops: CDR1 MNHNS, CDR2 SASEGT. The CDR3 is made up of 13 amino acids. The CDR3 nucleotides read TGTGCCAGCAGGCCTCCTATGAGAAACATTCAGTACTTC. Translating it yields CASRPPMRNIQYF.

In its sample, this clonotype was seen a few times. The chain has TRBV6-1 and TRBJ1-1; D is possibly TRBD1 (6 bases). The CDR3 totals 15 residues. CDR1 and CDR2 from the germline V gene are MNHNS and SASEGT. Trimming shortened V by 8 bases and J by 0 bases, and 16 bases separated the two germline ends. CDR3 sequence (DNA): TGTGCCAGCGGGAGGGGGAGAACCATGAACACTGAAGCTTTCTTT. It specifies CASGRGRTMNTEAFF.

This rearrangement joins TRBV20-1 to TRBJ2-7; 11 bases are a match to TRBD2. Germline V lookup: CDR1 DFQATT, CDR2 SNEGSKA (reference sequence). This CDR3 comprises 16 residues. Germline trimming cut 3 bases from V and 5 bases from J; bases unmatched to any gene: 12. The CDR3 DNA reads as TGCAGTGCTAGTAGGTTAGCGGGAGGGGAGGGGCACGAGCAGTACTTC. It is translated as CSASRLAGGEGHEQYF.

The chain employs TRBV25-1 and TRBJ2-3; D gene uncertain. Germline assignment: CDR1 MGHDK and CDR2 SYGVNS. CDR3 length: 15 amino acids. V was pared by 2 bases and J by 5 bases, with 14 bases between. CDR3 sequence reads: CASSENPSPGDTQYF. The CDR3 DNA reads as TGTGCCAGCAGTGAAAACCCATCACCCGGAGATACGCAGTATTTT.

In the case of this clonotype: Mismatch with germline at one junction end may stem from a read error. The chain recombines TRBV30 with TRBJ1-1; D gene ambiguous. Germline values: CDR1 GTSNPN, CDR2 SVGIG (reference sequence). This CDR3 is built from 14 residues. The CDR3 sequence: CAWSVHLGNTGAFF. DNA for the CDR3: TGTGCCTGGAGTGTACATCTCGGAAACACTGGAGCTTTCTTT.

This chain connects TRBV7-9 to TRBJ1-4; 9 nucleotides agree with TRBD1. The CDR3 length is 18 residues. J lost 0 bases, V lost 7 bases, and 12 bases had no gene match. Per the germline V gene, CDR1 is SEHNR and CDR2 is FQNEAQ (reference sequence). CDR3 nucleotide sequence: TGTGCCAGCACCCCCGGACAGGGGCGAGTCGCAACTAATGAAAAACTGTTTTTT. Its protein product is CASTPGQGRVATNEKLFF.